The rows below give T cell receptor beta chains drawn from one sample of a study of cytomegalovirus exposure and HLA in healthy donors. Libraries were prepared by immunoSEQ multiplex PCR; TCRdb keeps only in-frame clonotypes and omits some of them. Here the sample table reports about 130,000 clones. Material: PBMCs. These receptors originate from a woman aged 40 to 50 in good health and CMV-seropositive. Both conserved end residues are part of each CDR3. Each record gives: V gene, J gene, D gene, CDR3 DNA, CDR3 protein. A D gene is named only where the DNA matches it firmly.

>TRBV11-3|TRBJ2-3|TRBD2
TGTGCCAGCAGCTTACCCCTAGCGGGAATCACAGATACGCAGTATTTT
CASSLPLAGITDTQYF
>TRBV7-3|TRBJ2-7|TRBD1
TGTGCCAGCAGTCGGGACAGGTCCTACGAGCAGTACTTC
CASSRDRSYEQYF
>TRBV18|TRBJ2-5|-
TGTGCCAGCTCCCCCGGTTACGGAGCTCAAGAGACCCAGTACTTC
CASSPGYGAQETQYF
>TRBV6-1|TRBJ1-2|-
TGTGCCACTAAAGAGTCGGGTGAGAACTATGGCTACACCTTC
CATKESGENYGYTF
>TRBV10-3|TRBJ2-3|TRBD2
TGTGCCATCCGAACCGGGACTAGCGGCACAGATACGCAGTATTTT
CAIRTGTSGTDTQYF
>TRBV5-4|TRBJ2-2|TRBD1
TGTGCCAGCAGCTCACAGGGGGCGAACACCGGGGAGCTGTTTTTT
CASSSQGANTGELFF
>TRBV7-9|TRBJ1-2|-
TGTGCCAGCAGCTTGGGGGGAGGGGTAGTTAGGTCTAACTATGGCTACACCTTC
CASSLGGGVVRSNYGYTF
>TRBV12-1|TRBJ2-7|-
TGTGCCAGCAGCTTCTCGGCGGGAAGGAATTACGAGCAGTACTTC
CASSFSAGRNYEQYF
>TRBV19|TRBJ2-7|TRBD1
TGTGCCAGTAGTATAGACGACAGGGGGTATGCCGAGCAGTACTTC
CASSIDDRGYAEQYF
>TRBV5-1|TRBJ1-4|-
TGCGCCAGCACCCAGGGGTTTAATGAAAAACTGTTTTTT
CASTQGFNEKLFF
>TRBV11-3|TRBJ2-5|TRBD1
TGTGCCAGCAGCTTTGGGGGACAGCGAGAGACCCAGTACTTC
CASSFGGQRETQYF
>TRBV6-4|TRBJ2-1|-
TGTGCCAGCAGTGACGGGCTAGCAGACTACAATGAGCAGTTCTTC
CASSDGLADYNEQFF
>TRBV6-5|TRBJ2-3|-
TGTGCCAGCAGTTACTTAGGACAGAGCACAGATACGCAGTATTTT
CASSYLGQSTDTQYF
>TRBV9|TRBJ2-7|TRBD1
TGTGCCAGCAGCACTAGGGACAGGCCTCCTTTCTCCTACGAGCAGTACTTC
CASSTRDRPPFSYEQYF
>TRBV27|TRBJ2-3|TRBD2
TGTGCCAGCAGTGCCGGGACTAGCGGCACAGATACGCAGTATTTT
CASSAGTSGTDTQYF
>TRBV12-5|TRBJ2-2|-
TGTGCTAGTGGTTTATCCGCCGGGGAGCTGTTTTTT
CASGLSAGELFF
>TRBV28|TRBJ2-7|-
TGTGCCAGCACCTTAGTAGGGGGTTTCTACGAGCAGTACTTC
CASTLVGGFYEQYF
>TRBV5-1|TRBJ2-5|TRBD1
TGCGCCAGCAGCCGCCCGGGACAGGGGGCCGGGGAGACCCAGTACTTC
CASSRPGQGAGETQYF